What follows describes a single T cell receptor beta chain. This entry belongs to a study of PD-1 and CTLA-4 blockade in melanoma. The repertoire was sequenced with immunoSEQ multiplex PCR; TCRdb's copy has only in-frame clones and lacks some. The sample records 25,000 to 35,000 clones, 75% to 95% being singletons. This CDR3 region has 15 residues. V was pared by 7 bases and J by 0 bases, with 13 bases between. From germline, CDR1 is SEHNR and CDR2 FQNEAQ (reference sequence). The sequence came from a human donor with melanoma. The sequenced sample was CD8+ T cells from peripheral blood, obtained from a patient given anti-PD-1 treatment. V usage is TRBV7-9 and J usage is TRBJ1-3; D is possibly TRBD1 (5 bases). CDR3 nucleotides: TGTGCCAGCACCTTCCCAGGGAACTCTGGAAACACCATATATTTT. Translation: CASTFPGNSGNTIYF.